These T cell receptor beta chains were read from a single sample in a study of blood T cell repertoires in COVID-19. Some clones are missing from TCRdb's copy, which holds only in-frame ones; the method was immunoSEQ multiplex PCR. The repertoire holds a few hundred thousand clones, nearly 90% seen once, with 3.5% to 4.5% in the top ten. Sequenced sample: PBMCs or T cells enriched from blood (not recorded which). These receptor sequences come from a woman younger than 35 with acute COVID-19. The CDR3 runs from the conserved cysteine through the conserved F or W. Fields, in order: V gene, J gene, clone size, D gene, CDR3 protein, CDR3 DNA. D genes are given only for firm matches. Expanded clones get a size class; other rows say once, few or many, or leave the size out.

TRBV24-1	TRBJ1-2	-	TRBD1	CATSDLEGAGGYTF	TGTGCCACCAGTGATTTGGAGGGGGCAGGTGGCTACACCTTC
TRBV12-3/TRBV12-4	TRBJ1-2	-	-	CASRLTGVRNYTF	TGTGCCAGCAGACTGACAGGAGTTAGGAACTACACCTTC
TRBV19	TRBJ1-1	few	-	CASSTFQEKAFF	TGTGCCAGTAGTACCTTCCAGGAAAAAGCTTTCTTT
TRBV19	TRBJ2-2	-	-	CASSQGQLNTGELFF	TGTGCCAGTAGTCAGGGGCAGCTCAACACCGGGGAGCTGTTTTTT
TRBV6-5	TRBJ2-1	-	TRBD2	CASSYSSGSPYNEQFF	TGTGCCAGCAGTTACTCTAGCGGGAGTCCCTACAATGAGCAGTTCTTC
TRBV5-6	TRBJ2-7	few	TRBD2	CASSAGGSGRPYEQYF	TGTGCCAGCAGCGCGGGGGGTAGCGGGAGGCCCTACGAGCAGTACTTC
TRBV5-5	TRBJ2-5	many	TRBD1	CASSLTGQALGTQYF	TGTGCCAGCAGCTTGACGGGACAGGCCTTGGGGACCCAGTACTTC
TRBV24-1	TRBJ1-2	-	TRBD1	CATSDQPGQGYYGYTF	TGTGCCACCAGTGACCAGCCGGGACAGGGCTACTATGGCTACACCTTC
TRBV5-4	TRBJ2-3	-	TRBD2	CASSLILAGGMDTQYF	TGTGCCAGCAGCTTAATACTAGCGGGAGGTATGGATACGCAGTATTTT
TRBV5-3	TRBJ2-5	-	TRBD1	CARSSRQGVLQETQYF	TGTGCCAGAAGCTCTCGACAGGGGGTCTTGCAAGAGACCCAGTACTTC
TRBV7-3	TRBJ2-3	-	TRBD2	CASSFIAGVGTDTQYF	TGTGCCAGCAGCTTTATAGCGGGAGTAGGAACAGATACGCAGTATTTT
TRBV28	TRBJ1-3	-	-	CASRGGSGNTIYF	TGTGCCAGCAGGGGAGGCTCTGGAAACACCATATATTTT
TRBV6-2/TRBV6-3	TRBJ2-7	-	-	CASSGQTYEQYF	TGTGCCAGCAGTGGACAGACCTACGAGCAGTACTTC
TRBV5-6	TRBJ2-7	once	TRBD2	CASSAASGLYEQYF	TGTGCCAGCAGCGCGGCTAGCGGACTCTACGAGCAGTACTTC
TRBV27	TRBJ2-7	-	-	CASSLSGPPYEQYF	TGTGCCAGCAGTCTTAGCGGACCCCCCTACGAGCAGTACTTC
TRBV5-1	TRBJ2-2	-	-	CASSLASSAEGTGELFF	TGCGCCAGCAGCTTGGCTTCTAGCGCGGAAGGAACCGGGGAGCTGTTTTTT
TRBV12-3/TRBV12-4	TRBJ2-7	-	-	CASSFYPIDEQYF	TGTGCCAGCAGTTTTTACCCTATCGACGAGCAGTACTTC
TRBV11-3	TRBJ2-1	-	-	CASSPWRQAGEQFF	TGTGCCAGCAGCCCCTGGCGACAGGCGGGTGAGCAGTTCTTC
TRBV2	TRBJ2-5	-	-	CASKQGALQETQYF	TGTGCCAGCAAGCAAGGGGCCCTCCAAGAGACCCAGTACTTC
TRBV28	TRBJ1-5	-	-	CASSAGTTYQPQHF	TGTGCCAGCAGTGCCGGGACTACGTATCAGCCCCAGCATTTT
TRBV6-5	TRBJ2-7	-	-	CASRQLEFGEQYF	TGTGCCAGCAGACAACTAGAATTCGGCGAGCAGTACTTC
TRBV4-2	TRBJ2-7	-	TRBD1	CASSQKGDRVDEQYF	TGTGCCAGCAGCCAAAAAGGGGACAGGGTCGACGAGCAGTACTTC
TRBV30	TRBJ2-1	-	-	CAWSEDSQNYNEQFF	TGTGCCTGGAGTGAGGACTCCCAAAACTACAATGAGCAGTTCTTC
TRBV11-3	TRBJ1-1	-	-	CASSLESRATEAFF	TGTGCCAGCAGCTTAGAGTCCAGGGCCACTGAAGCTTTCTTT
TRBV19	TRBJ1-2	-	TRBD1	CASSQLGQQAIGYTF	TGTGCCAGTAGTCAACTGGGACAGCAAGCGATCGGCTACACCTTC
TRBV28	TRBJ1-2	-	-	CASSLGRAAGGYGYTF	TGTGCCAGCAGTTTAGGGCGGGCCGCCGGGGGCTATGGCTACACCTTC
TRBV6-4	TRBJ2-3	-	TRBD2	CASSEGAGDADTQYF	TGTGCCAGCAGTGAAGGAGCGGGGGACGCAGATACGCAGTATTTT
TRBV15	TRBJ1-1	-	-	CATSTENTEAFF	TGTGCCACTTCGACAGAGAACACTGAAGCTTTCTTT
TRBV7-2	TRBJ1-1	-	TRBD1	CASSLGGQGGTEAFF	TGTGCCAGCAGCTTAGGAGGACAGGGCGGAACTGAAGCTTTCTTT
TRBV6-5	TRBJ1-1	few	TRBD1	CASSSRSGGTEAFF	TGTGCCAGCAGTAGTCGCTCAGGGGGCACTGAAGCTTTCTTT
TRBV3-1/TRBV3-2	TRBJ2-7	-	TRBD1	CASSPRDRTYEQYF	TGTGCCAGCAGCCCCCGGGACAGGACCTACGAGCAGTACTTC
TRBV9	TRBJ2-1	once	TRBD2	CASSLTSGMTYNEQFF	TGTGCCAGCAGCCTAACTAGCGGGATGACCTACAATGAGCAGTTCTTC
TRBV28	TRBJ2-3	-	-	CASSAPGAYRTDTQYF	TGTGCCAGCAGTGCCCCTGGAGCTTATCGCACAGATACGCAGTATTTT
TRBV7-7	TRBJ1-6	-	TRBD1	CASSLALPDRGNSPLHF	TGTGCTAGCAGCTTAGCCCTTCCGGACAGGGGGAATTCACCCCTCCACTTT
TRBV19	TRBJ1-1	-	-	CASSMAVEAFF	TGTGCCAGTAGTATGGCAGTTGAAGCTTTCTTT